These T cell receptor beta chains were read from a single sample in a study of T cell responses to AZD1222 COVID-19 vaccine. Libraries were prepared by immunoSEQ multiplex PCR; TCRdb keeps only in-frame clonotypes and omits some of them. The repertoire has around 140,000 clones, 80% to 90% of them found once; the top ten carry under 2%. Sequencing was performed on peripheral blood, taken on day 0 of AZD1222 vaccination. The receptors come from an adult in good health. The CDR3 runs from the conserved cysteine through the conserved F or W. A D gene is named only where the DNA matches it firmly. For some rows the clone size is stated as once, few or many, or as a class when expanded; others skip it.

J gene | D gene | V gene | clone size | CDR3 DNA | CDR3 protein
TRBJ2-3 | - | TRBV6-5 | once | TGTGCCAGCCTGGAGGGGACAGAAAGCACAGATACGCAGTATTTT | CASLEGTESTDTQYF
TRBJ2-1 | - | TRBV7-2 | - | TGTGCCAGCAGCTTAGGGACAGAGTTAGGTGTGCAGTTCTTC | CASSLGTELGVQFF
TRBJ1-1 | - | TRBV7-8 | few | TGTGCCAGCAGCTTGGTCTTTAAGAACACTGAAGCTTTCTTT | CASSLVFKNTEAFF
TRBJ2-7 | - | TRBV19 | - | TGTGCCAGTAGTATAGATCGGCCGGGTTACGAGCAGTACTTC | CASSIDRPGYEQYF
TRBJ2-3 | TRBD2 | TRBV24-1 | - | TGTGCCACCAGTGACAGTCGACTAGCGGGGGGGCCTAATACGCAGTATTTT | CATSDSRLAGGPNTQYF
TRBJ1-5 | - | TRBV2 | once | TGTGCCAGCAGTGAGAACGGAAATCAGCCCCAGCATTTT | CASSENGNQPQHF
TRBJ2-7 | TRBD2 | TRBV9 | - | TGTGCCAGCAGCCCGCCTAGCGCGGGAGTCCCCATCGAGCAGTACTTC | CASSPPSAGVPIEQYF
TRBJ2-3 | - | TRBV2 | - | TGTGCCAGCAGTACCAGCACAGATACGCAGTATTTT | CASSTSTDTQYF
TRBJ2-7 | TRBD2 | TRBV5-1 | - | TGCGCCAGCAGCTTGTCGGGGGGGAGGACCTACGAGCAGTACTTC | CASSLSGGRTYEQYF
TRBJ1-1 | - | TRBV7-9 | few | TGTGCCAGCAGCCGCCGCGACAGGGAAGCTTTCTTT | CASSRRDREAFF
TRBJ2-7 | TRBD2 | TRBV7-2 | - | TGTGCCAGCAGCTTGGGACTATCTCGTAGGGCGTACGAGCAGTACTTC | CASSLGLSRRAYEQYF
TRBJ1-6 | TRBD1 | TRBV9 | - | TGTGCCAGCCAGGACAGGGACTCACCCCTCCACTTT | CASQDRDSPLHF
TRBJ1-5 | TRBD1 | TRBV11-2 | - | TGTGCCAGCAGCCCTTCAGGGGGCGTTCAGCCCCAGCATTTT | CASSPSGGVQPQHF
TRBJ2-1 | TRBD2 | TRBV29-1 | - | TGCAGCGGGGCCGGGACTAGCGTTTACAATGAGCAGTTCTTC | CSGAGTSVYNEQFF
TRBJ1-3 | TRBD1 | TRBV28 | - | TGTGCCAGCGGGGGACAGCTAATCTGGAGAAACACCATATATTTT | CASGGQLIWRNTIYF
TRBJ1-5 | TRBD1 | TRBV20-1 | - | TGCAGTGCTAGTGAGGACAGGGAGCCTCAGCCCCAGCATTTT | CSASEDREPQPQHF
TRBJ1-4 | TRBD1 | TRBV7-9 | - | TGTGCCAGCAGCTTCGGGGACAGACTTAATGAAAAACTGTTTTTT | CASSFGDRLNEKLFF
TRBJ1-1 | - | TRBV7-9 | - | TGTGCCAGCACGCGAGGGGGGGCGGCGAACACTGAAGCTTTCTTT | CASTRGGAANTEAFF
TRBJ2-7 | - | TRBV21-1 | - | - | CASSKVGFGRGNYEQYF
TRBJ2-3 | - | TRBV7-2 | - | TGTGCCAGCAGCACGGGACCGATCACAGATACGCAGTATTTT | CASSTGPITDTQYF
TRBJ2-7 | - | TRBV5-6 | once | TGTGCCAGCAGCTTGTGGATGAGCTACGAGCAGTACTTC | CASSLWMSYEQYF
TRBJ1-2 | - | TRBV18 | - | TGTGCCAGCTCCCAGGGACCGGGAAATGGCTACACCTTC | CASSQGPGNGYTF
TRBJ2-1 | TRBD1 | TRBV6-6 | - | TGTGCCAGCAGTCAGCGGACAGGGATGGTACCGGAGCACAATGAGCAGTTCTTC | CASSQRTGMVPEHNEQFF
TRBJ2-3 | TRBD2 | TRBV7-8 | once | TGTGCCAGCAGCCCTCACTTTGGCGGGGGGTCCACAGATACGCAGTATTTT | CASSPHFGGGSTDTQYF
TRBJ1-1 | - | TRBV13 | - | TGTGCCAGCAGCTTCGTGAACACTGAAGCTTTCTTT | CASSFVNTEAFF
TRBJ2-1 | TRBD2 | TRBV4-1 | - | TGCGCCAGCAGCCAAGATGGGGGACTAGGCGATGAGCAGTTCTTC | CASSQDGGLGDEQFF
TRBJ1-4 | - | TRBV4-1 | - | TGCGCCAGCAGCCCTCGCTCCGGGACCCCGCTCGGGAATGAAAAACTGTTTTTT | CASSPRSGTPLGNEKLFF
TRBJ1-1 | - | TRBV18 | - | TGTGCCAGTACACCTCGGTCCTTGAACACTGAAGCTTTCTTT | CASTPRSLNTEAFF
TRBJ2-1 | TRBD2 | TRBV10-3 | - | TGTGCCATCAGTAGCGGGGTTACCTACAATGAGCAGTTCTTC | CAISSGVTYNEQFF
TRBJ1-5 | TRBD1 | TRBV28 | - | TGTGCCAGCAGTCGCAGGGGGACGGGGTATAGCAATCAGCCCCAGCATTTT | CASSRRGTGYSNQPQHF
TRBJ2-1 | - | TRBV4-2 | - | TGTGCCAGCAGCCGGGCGCGGGCTTCCTACAATGAGCAGTTCTTC | CASSRARASYNEQFF
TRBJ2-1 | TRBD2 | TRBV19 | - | TGTGCCAGTATTCTTCGTAGGGACTATCGAAAGAAATACAGCTCCTACAATGAGCAGTTCTTC | CASILRRDYRKKYSSYNEQFF
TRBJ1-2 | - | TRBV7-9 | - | TGTGCCAGCAGCTCAAACAGGGTCGGCTACACCTTC | CASSSNRVGYTF